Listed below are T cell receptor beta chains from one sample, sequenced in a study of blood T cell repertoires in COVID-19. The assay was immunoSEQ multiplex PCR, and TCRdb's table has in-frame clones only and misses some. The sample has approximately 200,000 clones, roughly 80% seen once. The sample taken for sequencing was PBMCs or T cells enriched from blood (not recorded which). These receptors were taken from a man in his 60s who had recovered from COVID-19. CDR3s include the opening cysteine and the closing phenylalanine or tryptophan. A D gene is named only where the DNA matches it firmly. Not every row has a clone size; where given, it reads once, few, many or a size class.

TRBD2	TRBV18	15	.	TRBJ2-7	TGTGCCAGCTCACCCGGGACTAGCGGGGGGGACGAGCAGTACTTC	CASSPGTSGGDEQYF
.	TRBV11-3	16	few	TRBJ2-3	TGTGCCAGCAGCCATACCTGGCGGGGTCAGGGAGATACGCAGTATTTT	CASSHTWRGQGDTQYF
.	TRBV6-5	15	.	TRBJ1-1	TGTGCCACCTCAACAATGGGGCATGCACACACTGAAGCTTTCTTT	CATSTMGHAHTEAFF
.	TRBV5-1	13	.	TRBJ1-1	TGCGCCAGCAGCTTGCAGGGGCCATCTGAAGCTTTCTTT	CASSLQGPSEAFF
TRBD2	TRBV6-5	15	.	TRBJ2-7	TGTGCCAGCACCAACCCGCCGGGGGGTTCCCACGAGCAGTACTTC	CASTNPPGGSHEQYF
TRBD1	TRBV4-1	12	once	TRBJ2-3	TGCGCCAGCAGCCAACACAGGGGCACGCAGTATTTT	CASSQHRGTQYF
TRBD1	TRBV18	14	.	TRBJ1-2	TGTGCCAGCTCAAGGGGACAGGCTAACTATGGCTACACCTTC	CASSRGQANYGYTF
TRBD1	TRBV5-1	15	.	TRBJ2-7	TGCGCCAGCAGCCATGGAACGGGACAGGCCTACGAGCAGTACTTC	CASSHGTGQAYEQYF
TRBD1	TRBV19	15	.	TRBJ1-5	TGTGCCAGTAGTATCTGGGCAGGGGGTAATCAGCCCCAGCATTTT	CASSIWAGGNQPQHF
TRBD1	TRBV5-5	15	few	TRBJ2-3	TGTGCCAGCAGTCCGGGACAGGGGGACACAGATACGCAGTATTTT	CASSPGQGDTDTQYF
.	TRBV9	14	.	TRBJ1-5	TGTGCCAGCAGCGTAGGAGGGGGAAGTCAGCCCCAGCATTTT	CASSVGGGSQPQHF
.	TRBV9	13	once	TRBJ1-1	TGTGCCAGCAGAAGAACAGTGAACACTGAAGCTTTCTTT	CASRRTVNTEAFF
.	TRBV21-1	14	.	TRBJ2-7	TGTGCCAGCAGTACGACAGGTTCATCCTACGAGCAGTACTTC	CASSTTGSSYEQYF
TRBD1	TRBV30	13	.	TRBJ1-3	TGTGCCTGGGAACCGGGACAGCGGAACACCATATATTTT	CAWEPGQRNTIYF
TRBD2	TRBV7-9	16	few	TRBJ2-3	TGTGCCAGCAGCGGCAAACTAGCGGGGAGCACAGATACGCAGTATTTT	CASSGKLAGSTDTQYF
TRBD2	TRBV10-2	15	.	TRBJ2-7	TGCGCCAGCAAACCCCCCGGGACTAGCTCCTACGAGCAGTACTTC	CASKPPGTSSYEQYF
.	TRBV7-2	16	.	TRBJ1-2	TGTGCCAGCAGCTTATTTGGGGGGGCGCTTAAATATGGCTACACCTTC	CASSLFGGALKYGYTF
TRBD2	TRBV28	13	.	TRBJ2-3	TGTGCCAGCAGTTCTAGCGGGGGAGTTACGCAGTATTTT	CASSSSGGVTQYF
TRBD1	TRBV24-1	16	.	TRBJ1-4	TGTGCCACCAGTGATGACCCGGGGACAGGGAATGAAAAACTGTTTTTT	CATSDDPGTGNEKLFF
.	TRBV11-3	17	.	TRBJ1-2	TGTGCCAGCAGCTTAGATCGCGATGGTACCGGAGACTATGGCTACACCTTC	CASSLDRDGTGDYGYTF
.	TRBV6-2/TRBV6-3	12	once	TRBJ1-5	TGTGCCAGCAGTTCCCCCCGTTTAGCCCAGCATTTT	CASSSPRLAQHF
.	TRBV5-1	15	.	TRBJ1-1	TGCGCCAGCAGCCCGGGCGGGGGAACCGACGGTGAAGCTTTCTTT	CASSPGGGTDGEAFF
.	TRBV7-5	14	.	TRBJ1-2	TGTGCCAGAAGCTTCGCCGGGTTTCCTAGTGGCTACACCTTC	CARSFAGFPSGYTF
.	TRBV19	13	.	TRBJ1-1	TGTGCCAGTAGTATCGGGAAGAACACTGAAGCTTTCTTT	CASSIGKNTEAFF
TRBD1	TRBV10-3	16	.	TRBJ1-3	TGTGCCATCAGTGAGACCGGGACAGGCTCTGGAAACACCATATATTTT	CAISETGTGSGNTIYF
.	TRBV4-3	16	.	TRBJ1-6	TGCGCCAGCAGCCAAGATCCTGTGACAGGAGCTTCACCCCTCCACTTT	CASSQDPVTGASPLHF
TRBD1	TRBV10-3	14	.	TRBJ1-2	TGTGCCATCAGCCGGGACAGATCTAACTATGGCTACACCTTC	CAISRDRSNYGYTF
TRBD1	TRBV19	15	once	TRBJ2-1	TGTGCCAGTAGCACCGACAGGGGGACTTACAATGAGCAGTTCTTC	CASSTDRGTYNEQFF
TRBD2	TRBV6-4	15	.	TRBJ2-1	TGTGCCAGCAGTGGACTAGCGGGGGGGCACAATGAGCAGTTCTTC	CASSGLAGGHNEQFF
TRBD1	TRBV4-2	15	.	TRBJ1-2	TGTGCCAGCAGCCAAGAGGGAGACAGGGGTTATGGCTACACCTTC	CASSQEGDRGYGYTF
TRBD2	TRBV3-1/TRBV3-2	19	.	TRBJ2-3	TGTGCCAGCAGCCAAGGGGGTCTAGCGGGGGCCACCTTCACAGATACGCAGTATTTT	CASSQGGLAGATFTDTQYF
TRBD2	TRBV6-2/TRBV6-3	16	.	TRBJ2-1	TGTGCCAGCAGTACCCCGGGGCTAGCGGGGGGCTTTGAGCAGTTCTTC	CASSTPGLAGGFEQFF
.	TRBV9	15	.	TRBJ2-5	TGTGCCAGCAGCCCCGCTCCAGGGGGGTGGGAGACCCAGTACTTC	CASSPAPGGWETQYF
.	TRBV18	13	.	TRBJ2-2	TGTGCCAGCTCACGAGGTCATCCCGGGGAGCTGTTTTTT	CASSRGHPGELFF
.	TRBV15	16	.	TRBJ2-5	TGTGCCACCAGCAGAGATTTAGTAAGGGGTGGGGAGACCCAGTACTTC	CATSRDLVRGGETQYF
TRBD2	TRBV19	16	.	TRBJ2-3	TGTGCCAGTAGTTCGTTAGCGGGGGGGCATGGAGATACGCAGTATTTT	CASSSLAGGHGDTQYF
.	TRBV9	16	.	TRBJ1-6	TGTGCCAGCAGCATCAGCGGGGCCTTCTATAATTCACCCCTCCACTTT	CASSISGAFYNSPLHF
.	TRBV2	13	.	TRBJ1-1	TGTGCCAGCAGTGGACAGATGAACACTGAAGCTTTCTTT	CASSGQMNTEAFF
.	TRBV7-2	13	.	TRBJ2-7	TGTGCCAGCAGCTTAGTTGCTAGTCGGGAGCAGTACTTC	CASSLVASREQYF
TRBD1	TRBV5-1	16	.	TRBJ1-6	TGCGCCAGCAGCTGGCGGGGACAGGGGGATAATTCACCCCTCCACTTT	CASSWRGQGDNSPLHF
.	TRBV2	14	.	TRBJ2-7	TGTGCCAGCAGTGAAGGTATAGATGCCTACGAGCAGTACTTC	CASSEGIDAYEQYF